This T cell receptor (beta chain) emerged from a study of shared clonotypes between healthy human individuals. CD45RO-negative, CCR7-positively selected cells formed the naive CD8 fraction, excluding terminally differentiated effector memory CD45RA+ cells. Produced via immunoSEQ multiplex PCR; TCRdb's table is partial and in-frame only. This sample has about 680,000 clones, with roughly nine tenths found just once. Germline CDR1 reads SGDLS; CDR2 reads YYNGEE. Unmatched junction bases numbered 8, after V lost 4 bases and J lost 5 bases. The CDR3 spans 15 residues. J is TRBJ1-4 and V is TRBV9; 7 bases line up with TRBD1. Source material: naive CD8+ T cells sorted from blood. The clonotype originates from a man aged 25-40 years in good health. The CDR3 region is CASSRSGTVNEKLFF. The CDR3 DNA sequence: TGTGCCAGCAGCCGATCGGGGACAGTAAATGAAAAACTGTTTTTT.